A selection of T cell receptor beta chains follows, all from one sample in a study of cytomegalovirus exposure and HLA in healthy donors. Repertoires were generated with immunoSEQ multiplex PCR, while TCRdb's copy carries only in-frame clones and drops some. The sample holds around 100,000 clones, more than 65% seen once. The sequenced material came from PBMCs. These receptors were obtained from a woman between 18 and 29 years old in good health and CMV-seropositive. Each CDR3 is given with its conserved first and last residue. D genes are given only for firm matches. Size values are once, few and many counts, or a class for expanded clones, and some rows have none.

v_gene: TRBV18; d_gene: NA; abundance: NA; j_gene: TRBJ1-1; CDR3aa: CASSPRAGEGAFF; CDR3nt: TGTGCCAGCTCACCACGCGCGGGAGAAGGGGCTTTCTTT
v_gene: TRBV4-2; d_gene: TRBD2; abundance: NA; j_gene: TRBJ2-1; CDR3aa: CASSQENDGWGGNEQFF; CDR3nt: TGTGCCAGCAGCCAAGAAAATGACGGCTGGGGGGGAAATGAGCAGTTCTTC
v_gene: TRBV12-5; d_gene: NA; abundance: NA; j_gene: TRBJ2-7; CDR3aa: CASGLVSQGEQYF; CDR3nt: TGTGCTAGTGGTTTGGTCTCCCAGGGCGAGCAGTACTTC
v_gene: TRBV10-2; d_gene: NA; abundance: NA; j_gene: TRBJ2-7; CDR3aa: CASRQDSYEQYF; CDR3nt: TGCGCCAGCAGACAAGACTCCTACGAGCAGTACTTC
v_gene: TRBV5-4; d_gene: NA; abundance: NA; j_gene: TRBJ2-3; CDR3aa: CASSLRLGGDTDTQYF; CDR3nt: TGTGCCAGCAGCTTGAGGCTAGGGGGAGACACAGATACGCAGTATTTT
v_gene: TRBV20-1; d_gene: NA; abundance: NA; j_gene: TRBJ1-1; CDR3aa: CSAYSREAFF; CDR3nt: TGCAGTGCTTATAGCCGTGAAGCTTTCTTT
v_gene: TRBV2; d_gene: TRBD1; abundance: NA; j_gene: TRBJ2-7; CDR3aa: CASSDTGTDYEEQYF; CDR3nt: TGTGCCAGCAGCGACACCGGGACAGACTACGAGGAGCAGTACTTC
v_gene: TRBV11-2; d_gene: TRBD1; abundance: once; j_gene: TRBJ1-4; CDR3aa: CASSRGRGGQVEKLFF; CDR3nt: TGTGCCAGCAGCAGGGGGAGGGGGGGACAGGTCGAAAAACTGTTTTTT
v_gene: TRBV7-6; d_gene: TRBD1; abundance: NA; j_gene: TRBJ2-5; CDR3aa: CASRTGTGEETQYF; CDR3nt: TGTGCCAGCAGGACCGGGACAGGGGAAGAGACCCAGTACTTC
v_gene: TRBV9; d_gene: TRBD1; abundance: NA; j_gene: TRBJ2-7; CDR3aa: CASSGTGLYEQYF; CDR3nt: TGTGCCAGCAGCGGGACAGGGCTCTACGAGCAGTACTTC
v_gene: TRBV2; d_gene: NA; abundance: NA; j_gene: TRBJ1-5; CDR3aa: CASSEDRVLSNQPQHF; CDR3nt: TGTGCCAGCAGTGAAGATCGGGTCCTTAGCAATCAGCCCCAGCATTTT
v_gene: TRBV5-4; d_gene: TRBD2; abundance: NA; j_gene: TRBJ2-7; CDR3aa: CASSLFVASGSYEQYF; CDR3nt: TGTGCCAGCAGCTTGTTTGTGGCTAGCGGGAGCTACGAGCAGTACTTC
v_gene: TRBV7-3; d_gene: NA; abundance: once; j_gene: TRBJ2-5; CDR3aa: CASSSTGLRAETQYF; CDR3nt: TGTGCCAGCAGCTCGACAGGTCTCCGAGCAGAGACCCAGTACTTC
v_gene: TRBV28; d_gene: TRBD2; abundance: once; j_gene: TRBJ2-4; CDR3aa: CASSVGRSKYF; CDR3nt: TGTGCCAGCAGTGTCGGGAGGTCTAAGTACTTC
v_gene: TRBV7-9; d_gene: NA; abundance: NA; j_gene: TRBJ1-1; CDR3aa: CASSPGGVRTEAFF; CDR3nt: TGTGCCAGCAGCCCGGGCGGGGTTCGAACTGAAGCTTTCTTT